This T cell receptor beta chain is drawn from a study of blood T cell repertoires in COVID-19. As for the study in general: Researchers got acute and convalescent COVID-19 samples from the United States, Italy and Spain.

CDR3 size: 14 residues. V lost 5 bases and J lost 7, with 16 bases in between. The germline V gene has CDR1 MNHEY and CDR2 SVGEGT. This clone showed up just a few times. As originally analysed: Amplification from reference gene primers served as the basis for estimated nucleated cell counts. Assay used: immunoSEQ multiplex PCR; TCRdb lists only in-frame clones, some missing. The D gene and trimming were derived from the DNA, and the V and J assignments and clone size from that table. Of fewer than 200,000 clones in the sample, about nine tenths were seen once. The chain is built from TRBV6-2 or TRBV6-3 and TRBJ2-3, with D tentatively TRBD2 (6 bases). This clonotype originated in a man between 70 and 80 years old with active or convalescent COVID-19. Sequenced sample: peripheral blood. The CDR3 loop is CASSQPSLANTQYF. In DNA, the CDR3 is TGTGCCAGCAGTCAGCCATCGCTAGCGAATACGCAGTATTTT.